This T cell receptor beta chain was obtained from a study of cytomegalovirus exposure and HLA in healthy donors (dated by TCRdb to 2017 to 2019). About the investigation overall: In an earlier analysis of around 540 of the donors, about 270 Gb of sequence data and some 120 million unique TCR beta sequences from 150 million to 200 million T cells were reported. Typing coverage varied by locus: 629-630 donors for A, B, C, DRB1 and DQB1; approximately 520 for DQA1; about 600 for DPA1; fewer than 480 for DPB1. On average, approximately 250,000 unique TCR beta nucleotide sequences were sequenced per donor among several hundred genotyped donors of the cohort, with approximately 18% of those sequences being non-productive. To decide whether each TCR beta V gene segment behaved as functional or pseudogenic, an earlier analysis of fewer than 750 of the donors relied on high-throughput TCR beta sequencing. A later genetic analysis took genome-wide SNP genotypes for about three fifths of the roughly 670 donors and used that subset as a discovery cohort. The study profiled the T cell repertoires of under 700 subjects by immunosequencing and related them to cytomegalovirus serostatus. In addition to the first cohort of 650 to 750 subjects, a separate validation cohort of approximately 110 different subjects was used. The genetic ancestry cluster associated with self-reported Caucasian donors included around four fifths of the approximately 430 genotyped donors. Donor age, sex, ethnicity and CMV serostatus were compiled alongside the repertoire data. HLA typing included class I and class II loci at four-digit resolution. Every repertoire in the discovery cohort had been generated on one and the same sequencing platform. The aim of the study was to test whether cataloging public T cell receptors could identify signatures of past pathogen exposure. Five DR-DQ haplotypes were treated as single units for association and clustering because of strong linkage in the cohort. Rather than drawing on any new phenotypic data, the later analysis identified candidate immune exposures from TCR beta sequences and the way those sequences occurred across donors. To predict cytomegalovirus infection status, the study combined high-throughput TCR immunosequencing, statistical association of individual TCRs with disease status, and machine learning. An early release that covered around 590 HLA-typed donors contained about 300 gigabases of sequencing data and about 93 million unique TCR sequences. A later analysis re-analyzed previously published TCR beta repertoires from approximately 700 donors and added high-resolution HLA genotyping to study TCR occurrence patterns. Overall study outcomes, separate from this receptor: It was suggested by the authors that the approach could potentially be generalized to other disease states and immunological phenotypes. In an earlier analysis of 587 of the donors, most TCR beta V segments appeared in productive rearrangements about 90% or about 30% of the time, broadly matching IMGT annotations. A total of some 180 TCR beta chains were listed by the study as associated with cytomegalovirus. In a later analysis, HLA-associated TCR beta chains showed more clonal expansion and lower generation probabilities than non-associated chains that were equally common. Because some donors lacked HLA typing at each locus, the association tests relied only on the typed subset. The cohort was sequenced for TCR beta chains only, and without alpha or paired-chain data the features that could be detected were limited. About 17 rarely observed V segments, including chromosome 9 orphons, were excluded from the earlier analysis of approximately 500 of the donors because counts were too low. Strong co-occurrence of HLA alleles, especially DR and DQ, made assigning TCR associations to individual alleles difficult. Three of the identified cytomegalovirus-associated TCR beta chains were confirmed in vitro to be specific for cytomegalovirus antigens. A further reported finding was that TCR beta sequences accurately predicted the HLA-A and HLA-B alleles for most subjects in the first cohort. Several of the top co-occurrence clusters appeared to be linked to parvovirus B19, influenza, CMV and Epstein-Barr virus, according to a later analysis. A cluster of highly shared sequence variants was judged likely to represent a technical artifact of the sequencing pipeline. V-gene and J-gene trimming of TCR beta chains was associated with a missense DCLRE1C variant in a later genetic analysis, and the association was replicated in an independent cohort. A later analysis found that TCR association rates varied across HLA loci, with DRB1 alleles showing the most associated TCRs and HLA-C alleles the fewest. The presence/absence analyses assumed that sequencing depth was roughly uniform across donors, and that assumption may not be true. The 87-base-pair reads could not distinguish some IMGT-functional V segments, including TRBV6-2 and TRBV6-3, so those segments were excluded. Linkage disequilibrium might explain the correlated functional status among segregating V segments, but an unknown experimental factor could not be ruled out. For the cohort, immune exposure information was limited to CMV serostatus. Specific HLA alleles were associated with 15,000 to 20,000 TCR beta sequences at a false discovery rate of 0.05 in a later analysis. Most TCR sequences were observed very rarely across donors, whereas some public TCRs were present in many individuals. In a later analysis, most CMV-associated TCR beta chains were found to appear HLA-restricted, with HLA associations seemingly driven largely by CMV exposure. A later genetic analysis reported fewer N-insertions in productive TCRs among donors in an Asian-associated ancestry cluster than the 666-donor mean. The classifier was reported to diagnose cytomegalovirus status with high specificity and sensitivity in both the original cohort and the validation cohort.

The library was generated by the immunoSEQ multiplex PCR assay. For the multiplex PCR, a mixture combining 60 forward primers for TCR Vbeta segments and 13 reverse primers for TCR Jbeta segments was used. The CDR3 region of rearranged TCR beta genes was amplified from genomic DNA by a multiplex PCR assay. The Illumina HiSeq System was used to sequence the amplified TCR beta libraries as 87-base-pair reads. In the source study's methods: In a later analysis, approximately 74 million unique TCR beta chains were counted across the 690 or so repertoires, and roughly 11 million of these chains were shared by at least two donors. A nearest-neighbor algorithm error-corrected the raw reads and collapsed the reads into unique sequences, merging closely related sequences to remove PCR and sequencing errors. CDR3 sequences were aligned to IMGT reference sequences to assign V, D and J gene segments. For a sequence to be retained, a match of at least six nucleotides was required to both a V gene segment and a J gene segment. Rearrangements were classified as productive when the CDR3 lacked stop codons and remained in frame with V and J, and all other rearrangements were classified as non-productive. CDR3 was defined by IMGT convention, running from the second conserved V-encoded cysteine to the conserved J-encoded phenylalanine. Sequences without an unambiguous match to a single V gene segment were excluded from the earlier analysis of over 500 of the donors. In an earlier analysis of approximately 590 of the donors, a V segment was called functional when productive rearrangements were above 56.7%, and segregating when the standard deviation between donors exceeded 5%. A statistical classification framework was built for diagnosing cytomegalovirus status from the catalog of TCR beta chain sequences. A later analysis assigned V and J genes by comparing TCR nucleotide sequences with IMGT/GENE-DB human TR gene sequences. In a later analysis, CDR3 sequences and most-parsimonious VDJ recombination scenarios were assigned using the TCRdist pipeline. In a later analysis, each TCR beta chain was defined by its CDR3 amino acid sequence together with its V-gene family, and reads lacking a unique V-gene family were excluded. As a way to deal with suspected cross-contamination and a sequencing artifact, a later analysis dropped under 600 nucleotide sequences that were highly shared and had low generation probability. For each public chain, a later analysis derived a clonal expansion index from normalized ranks of inferred template counts within each repertoire. In a later analysis, generation probabilities were computed using a VDJ recombination model fitted to out-of-frame rearrangements, and the results were checked against IGoR. A later analysis scored TCR-TCR, TCR-HLA and TCR-CMV co-occurrence with hypergeometric tests, applying a repertoire-size bias correction to TCR pairs. False discovery rates were estimated in a later analysis by permuting HLA or CMV assignments 20 times. In a later analysis, co-occurring TCRs were grouped using DBSCAN, and TCRdist sequence similarity was added for clustering within HLA-allele-positive subsets. Repertoires with fewer than 30,000 or more than 120,000 public chains were left out of co-occurrence clustering, as were about 5 repertoires with anomalous nucleotide sharing. TCRdb limited this immuneACCESS table to in-frame rearrangements with V and J called. A share of clones is missing; checked studies link under half to unresolved V genes, and the rest is unexplained. That table is the source of V, J and clone size, and D and trimming were worked out from the DNA. This sample lists roughly 180,000 clones; under 9.5% were detected once. 1% to 1.5% of the sample is held by the ten biggest clonotypes.

Trimming removed 3 bases from V and 3 bases from J, leaving 9 bases between the germline ends. Looking up the germline V gene (reference sequence) yields CDR1 SEHNR and CDR2 FQNEAQ. There are 13 amino acids in the CDR3, from cysteine to phenylalanine inclusive. CDR3 DNA only is kept here, 39 bases in frame from base 1. Concerning this clone: Its target antigen remains unknown. Base qualities are not provided; no much larger clone lies one nucleotide away.

The cohort was made up of approximately 670 healthy bone marrow donors. At the time of sampling, every cohort member was nominally healthy, though immune exposures that went unrecorded were likely present. The donor tested CMV seropositive and was one of the 289 seropositive cohort members. A peripheral blood sample was collected from each donor, and TCR beta sequencing was performed on peripheral blood mononuclear cells. The Qiagen DNeasy Blood Extraction Kit was used to extract genomic DNA from the blood cell samples. This clonotype originated in a woman younger than 45 in good health and CMV-seropositive. The sequenced sample consisted of PBMCs. The rearrangement combines TRBV7-9 with TRBJ2-7; tentative D gene TRBD1, with 6 bases matching. The DNA sequence is TGTGCCAGCAGCTTGTCCAGGGGCTACGAGCAGTACTTC. Its protein product is CASSLSRGYEQYF.